Sequencing of this T cell receptor beta chain was carried out in a study of brain T cells in children with intractable seizures. CDR3 size: 14 residues. V lost 5 bases and J lost 4; bases outside the gene matches: 8. The germline V gene has CDR1 MNHNY and CDR2 SVGAGI (reference sequence). The repertoire was sequenced with immunoSEQ multiplex PCR; TCRdb's copy has only in-frame clones and lacks some. The sample records 95,000 to 120,000 clones, 94% being singletons. The sample in question was peripheral blood, obtained at surgery. The TCR was taken from a boy under two years old with hemimegalencephaly and intractable seizures. V and J are TRBV6-6 and TRBJ2-7; TRBD1 aligns across 7 bases. CDR3 nucleotides: TGTGCCAGCAGTCCTCGCCAGGGGGAGTACGAGCAGTACTTC. Protein: CASSPRQGEYEQYF.